This T cell receptor (beta chain) was sequenced in a study of blood T cell repertoires in COVID-19. Study-wide background: From T cells, B-cell-depleted T cells, or PBMCs came the material, which was cDNA or gDNA.

The CDR3 is 14 amino acids. The V end was cut by 7 bases, the J end by 7 bases, with 16 bases between. Germline-derived CDR1 and CDR2 are SGHVS and FNYEAQ. The table came from immunoSEQ multiplex PCR; TCRdb's copy has only in-frame clones and leaves some out. This table holds almost 25,000 clones, 82% found once. This rearrangement joins TRBV7-6 to TRBJ2-2; TRBD1 is a possible D gene (5 bases). Sequenced input: peripheral blood. This TCR derives from a human donor in a cohort sampled during active COVID-19. Written as DNA, the CDR3 is TGTGCCAGCACCCTAAGGGGTAATGACGGGGAGCTGTTTTTT. As protein: CASTLRGNDGELFF.